Listed below are T cell receptor beta chains from one sample, sequenced in a study of cytomegalovirus exposure and HLA in healthy donors. Clones were sequenced by immunoSEQ multiplex PCR, and TCRdb holds only the in-frame ones, with some missing. The sample records about 150,000 clones, around four fifths being singletons. Sequenced sample: PBMCs. These receptors originate from a male donor in good health and CMV-seronegative. Each CDR3 is given with its conserved first and last residue. D genes are given only for firm matches. Some rows mark clone size as missing; the rest say once, few, many or name a class of expanded clone.

clone size	D gene	V gene	J gene	CDR3 DNA	CDR3 protein
.	.	TRBV4-1	TRBJ2-1	TGCGCCAGCAGCCAAGAGAACCGGAATGAGCAGTTCTTC	CASSQENRNEQFF
.	.	TRBV7-9	TRBJ1-3	TGTGCCAGCAGCCGTACAGACTCTGGAAACACCATATATTTT	CASSRTDSGNTIYF
.	TRBD1	TRBV6-1	TRBJ1-3	TGTGCCAGCAGGTCGAGGGACAGCTCTGGAAACACCATATATTTT	CASRSRDSSGNTIYF
.	.	TRBV7-2	TRBJ2-7	TGTGCCAGCAGCTTAGAGGCGGGAAATCACGAGCAGTACTTC	CASSLEAGNHEQYF
.	TRBD1	TRBV6-1	TRBJ1-3	TGTGCCAGCAGTGAAGGCAGGGGGCGCCGAAACACCATATATTTT	CASSEGRGRRNTIYF
.	TRBD1	TRBV28	TRBJ2-2	TGTGCCAGCAGTCCCTCGGGGACAGGGCACCGGGAGCTGTTTTTT	CASSPSGTGHRELFF
.	.	TRBV28	TRBJ1-2	TGTGCCAGCAGTTCATTTCAGCGGACGGAGCCTAACTATGGCTACACCTTC	CASSSFQRTEPNYGYTF
.	.	TRBV5-1	TRBJ1-6	TGCGCCAGCAGCTTGGCCGTGGGGGGGGCTGGTTCACCCCTCCACTTT	CASSLAVGGAGSPLHF
.	.	TRBV18	TRBJ2-4	TGTGCCAGCTCACCCGGGGGAGTAGCCAAAAACATTCAGTACTTC	CASSPGGVAKNIQYF
.	.	TRBV4-3	TRBJ2-7	TGCGCCAGCAGCCAAGATCACCGGAGACAGACCCTTACCTACGAGCAGTACTTC	CASSQDHRRQTLTYEQYF
.	.	TRBV18	TRBJ1-1	TGTGCCAGCTCACCAAAAAGGCCAGGGCAGGAGAACACTGAAGCTTTCTTT	CASSPKRPGQENTEAFF
.	TRBD1	TRBV4-1	TRBJ1-5	TGCGCCAGCAGCCTTTCGGGACAGGGAAATCAGCCCCAGCATTTT	CASSLSGQGNQPQHF
few	.	TRBV5-6	TRBJ2-6	TGTGCCAGCAGCTACAGGGTTTCCGGGGCCAACGTCCTGACTTTC	CASSYRVSGANVLTF
once	.	TRBV15	TRBJ2-7	TGTGCCACCAGCAGGGGTGGGCAGGGCTACGAGCAGTACTTC	CATSRGGQGYEQYF
.	.	TRBV7-9	TRBJ2-1	TGTGCCAGCAGCTCTCTAGGAGGGCGCTCCTACAATGAGCAGTTCTTC	CASSSLGGRSYNEQFF
.	.	TRBV4-2	TRBJ2-7	TGTGCCAGCAGCCGAGGGGGGGGGATCTCCTACGAGCAGTACTTC	CASSRGGGISYEQYF
.	TRBD1	TRBV5-4	TRBJ1-1	TGTGCCAGCAACCTACAGGGGTTAGACACTGAAGCTTTCTTT	CASNLQGLDTEAFF
.	.	TRBV7-9	TRBJ1-1	TGTGCCAGCAGCTCTGCGTGGAACACTGAAGCTTTCTTT	CASSSAWNTEAFF
.	.	TRBV7-6	TRBJ1-2	TGTGCCAGCAGTTTCGAAGTGGGGGGAGGCTATGGCTACACCTTC	CASSFEVGGGYGYTF
.	.	TRBV27	TRBJ1-6	TGTGCCAGCAGTTTATTTGGGGTACCTCGGGGTTCACCCCTCCACTTT	CASSLFGVPRGSPLHF
.	.	TRBV30	TRBJ2-3	TGTGCCTGGAGTGGGATGAGCGTGACAGATACGCAGTATTTT	CAWSGMSVTDTQYF
few	.	TRBV5-4	TRBJ1-1	TGTGCCAGCAGCTTAGGAGGTTCGGGGATGAACACTGAAGCTTTCTTT	CASSLGGSGMNTEAFF
.	TRBD1	TRBV5-1	TRBJ2-7	TGCGCCAGCAGCTGGCCGGGACAGGGAACGGACGAGCAGTACTTC	CASSWPGQGTDEQYF
.	TRBD2	TRBV15	TRBJ2-1	TGTGCCACCAGCAGAGGACTAGCGGGGGGAGTATACAATGAGCAGTTCTTC	CATSRGLAGGVYNEQFF
.	.	TRBV14	TRBJ1-1	TGTGCCAGCAGCCATTCAGGGGAGAACACTGAAGCTTTCTTT	CASSHSGENTEAFF